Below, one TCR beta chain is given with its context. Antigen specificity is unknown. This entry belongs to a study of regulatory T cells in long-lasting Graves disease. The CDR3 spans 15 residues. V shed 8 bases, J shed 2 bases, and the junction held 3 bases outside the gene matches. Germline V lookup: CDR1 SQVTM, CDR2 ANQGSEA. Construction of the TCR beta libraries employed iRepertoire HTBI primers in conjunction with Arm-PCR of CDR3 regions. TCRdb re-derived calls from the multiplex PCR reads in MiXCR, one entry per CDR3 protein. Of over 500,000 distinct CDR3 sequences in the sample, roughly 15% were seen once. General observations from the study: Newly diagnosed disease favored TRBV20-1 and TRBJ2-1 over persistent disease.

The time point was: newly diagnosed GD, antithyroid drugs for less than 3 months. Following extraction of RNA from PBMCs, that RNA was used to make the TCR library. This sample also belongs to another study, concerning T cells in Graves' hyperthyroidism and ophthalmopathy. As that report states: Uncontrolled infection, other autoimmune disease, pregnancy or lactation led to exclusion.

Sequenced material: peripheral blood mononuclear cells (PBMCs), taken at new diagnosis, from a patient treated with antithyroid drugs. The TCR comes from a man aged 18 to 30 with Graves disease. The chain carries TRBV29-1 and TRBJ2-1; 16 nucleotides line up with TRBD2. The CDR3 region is CSTGTSGRAYNEQFF. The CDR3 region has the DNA TGCAGCACCGGGACTAGCGGGAGGGCCTACAATGAGCAGTTCTTC.